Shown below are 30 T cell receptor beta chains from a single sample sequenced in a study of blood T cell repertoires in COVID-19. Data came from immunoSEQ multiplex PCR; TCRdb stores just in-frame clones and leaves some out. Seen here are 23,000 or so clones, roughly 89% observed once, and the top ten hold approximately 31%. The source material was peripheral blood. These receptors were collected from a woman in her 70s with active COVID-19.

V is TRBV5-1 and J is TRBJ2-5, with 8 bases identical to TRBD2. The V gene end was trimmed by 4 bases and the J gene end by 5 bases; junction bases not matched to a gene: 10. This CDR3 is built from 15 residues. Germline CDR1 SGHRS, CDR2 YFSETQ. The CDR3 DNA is TGCGCCAGCAGCCTGAGCGGGGGTCCCGAGGAGACCCAGTACTTC. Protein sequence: CASSLSGGPEETQYF.

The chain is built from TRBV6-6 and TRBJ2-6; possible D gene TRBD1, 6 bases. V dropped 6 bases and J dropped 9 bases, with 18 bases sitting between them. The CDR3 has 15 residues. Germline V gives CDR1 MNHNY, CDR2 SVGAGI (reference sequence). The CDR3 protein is CASSLQGPSGNVLTF. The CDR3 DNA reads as TGTGCCAGCAGCTTACAGGGACCCTCGGGCAACGTCCTGACTTTC.

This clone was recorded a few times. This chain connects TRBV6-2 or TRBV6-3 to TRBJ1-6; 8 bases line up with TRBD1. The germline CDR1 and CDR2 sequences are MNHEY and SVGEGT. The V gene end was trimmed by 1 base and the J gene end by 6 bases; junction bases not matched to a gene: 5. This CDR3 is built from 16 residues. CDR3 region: CASSYYGQGANSPLHF. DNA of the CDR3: TGTGCCAGCAGTTACTACGGACAGGGTGCTAATTCACCCCTCCACTTT.

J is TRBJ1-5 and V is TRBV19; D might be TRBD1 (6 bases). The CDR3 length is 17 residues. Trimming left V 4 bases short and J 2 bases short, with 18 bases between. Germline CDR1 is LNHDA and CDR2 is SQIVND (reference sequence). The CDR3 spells CASSSSGGRFGNQPQHF. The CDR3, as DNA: TGTGCCAGTAGTAGCAGCGGGGGCCGTTTCGGCAATCAGCCCCAGCATTTT.

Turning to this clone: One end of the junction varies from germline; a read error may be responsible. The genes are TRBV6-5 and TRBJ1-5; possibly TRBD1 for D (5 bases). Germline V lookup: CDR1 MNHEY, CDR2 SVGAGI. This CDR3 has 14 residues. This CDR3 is CASRATNGNQPQHF. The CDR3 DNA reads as TGTGCGAGCAGGGCCACGAACGGCAATCAGCCCCAGCATTTT.

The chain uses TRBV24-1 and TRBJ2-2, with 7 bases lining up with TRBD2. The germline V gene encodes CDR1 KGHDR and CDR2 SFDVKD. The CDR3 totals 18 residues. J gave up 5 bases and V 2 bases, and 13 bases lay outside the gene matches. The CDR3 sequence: CATSDWRWEGIGTGELFF. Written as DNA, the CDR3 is TGTGCCACCAGTGATTGGCGCTGGGAGGGGATAGGGACCGGGGAGCTGTTTTTT.

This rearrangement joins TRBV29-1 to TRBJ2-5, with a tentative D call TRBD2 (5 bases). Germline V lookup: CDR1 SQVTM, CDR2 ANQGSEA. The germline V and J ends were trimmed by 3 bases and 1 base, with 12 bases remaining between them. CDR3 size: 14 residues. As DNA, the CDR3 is TGCAGCGTTGATACGGGATTTGGCCAAGAGACCCAGTACTTC. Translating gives CSVDTGFGQETQYF.

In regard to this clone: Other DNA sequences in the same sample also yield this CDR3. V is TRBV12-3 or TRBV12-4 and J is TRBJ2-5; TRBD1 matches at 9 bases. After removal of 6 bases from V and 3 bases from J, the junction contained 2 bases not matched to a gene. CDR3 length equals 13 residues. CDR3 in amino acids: CASRRTGEETQYF. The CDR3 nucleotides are TGTGCCAGCAGAAGGACAGGGGAAGAGACCCAGTACTTC.

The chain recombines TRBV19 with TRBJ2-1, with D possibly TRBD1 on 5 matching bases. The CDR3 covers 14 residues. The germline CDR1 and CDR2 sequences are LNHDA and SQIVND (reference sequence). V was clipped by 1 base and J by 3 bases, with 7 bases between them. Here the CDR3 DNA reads TGTGCCAGTAGTATAGGGCAGGGCTACAATGAGCAGTTCTTC. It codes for CASSIGQGYNEQFF.

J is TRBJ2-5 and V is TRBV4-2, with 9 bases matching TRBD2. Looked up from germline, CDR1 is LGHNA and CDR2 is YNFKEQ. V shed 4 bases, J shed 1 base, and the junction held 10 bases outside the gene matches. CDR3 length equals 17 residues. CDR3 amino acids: CASSLEAGGGGQETQYF. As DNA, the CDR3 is TGTGCCAGCAGCCTCGAGGCCGGCGGGGGGGGCCAAGAGACCCAGTACTTC.

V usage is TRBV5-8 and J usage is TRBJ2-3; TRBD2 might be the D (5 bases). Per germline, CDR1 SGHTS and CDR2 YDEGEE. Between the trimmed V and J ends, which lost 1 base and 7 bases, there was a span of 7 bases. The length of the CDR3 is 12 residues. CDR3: CASSLTSYTQYF. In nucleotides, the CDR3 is TGTGCCAGCAGCTTGACTAGTTATACGCAGTATTTT. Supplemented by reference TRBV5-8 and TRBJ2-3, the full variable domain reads EAGVTQSPTHLIKTRGQQATLRCSPISGHTSVYWYQQALGLGLQFLLWYDEGEERNRGNFPPRFSGRQFPNYSSELNVNALELEDSALYLCASSLTSYTQYFGPGTRLTVL.

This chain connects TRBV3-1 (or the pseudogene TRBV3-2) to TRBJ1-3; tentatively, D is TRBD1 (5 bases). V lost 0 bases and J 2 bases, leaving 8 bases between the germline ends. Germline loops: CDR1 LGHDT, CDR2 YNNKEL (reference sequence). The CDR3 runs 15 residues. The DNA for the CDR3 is TGTGCCAGCAGCCAAGATAGGGGTACTGGAAACACCATATATTTT. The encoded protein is CASSQDRGTGNTIYF.

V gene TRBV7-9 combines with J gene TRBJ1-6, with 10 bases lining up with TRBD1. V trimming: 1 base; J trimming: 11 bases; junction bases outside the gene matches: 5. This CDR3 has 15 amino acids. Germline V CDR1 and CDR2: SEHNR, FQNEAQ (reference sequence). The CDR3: CASSLVQGQGTPLHF. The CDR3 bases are TGTGCCAGCAGCTTAGTCCAGGGACAGGGGACACCCCTCCACTTT.

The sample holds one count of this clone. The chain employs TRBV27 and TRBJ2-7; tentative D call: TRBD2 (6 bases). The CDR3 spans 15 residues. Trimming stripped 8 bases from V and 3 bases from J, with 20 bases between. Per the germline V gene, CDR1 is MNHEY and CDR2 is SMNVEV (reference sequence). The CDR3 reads CASRQLEGRNYEQYF. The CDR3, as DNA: TGTGCCAGCCGACAGTTGGAGGGTCGGAACTACGAGCAGTACTTC.

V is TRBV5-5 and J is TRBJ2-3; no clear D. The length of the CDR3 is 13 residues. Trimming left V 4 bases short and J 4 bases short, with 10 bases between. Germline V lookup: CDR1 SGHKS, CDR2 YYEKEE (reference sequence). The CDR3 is CASSPPVADTQYF. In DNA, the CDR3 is TGTGCCAGCAGCCCGCCGGTAGCAGATACGCAGTATTTT.

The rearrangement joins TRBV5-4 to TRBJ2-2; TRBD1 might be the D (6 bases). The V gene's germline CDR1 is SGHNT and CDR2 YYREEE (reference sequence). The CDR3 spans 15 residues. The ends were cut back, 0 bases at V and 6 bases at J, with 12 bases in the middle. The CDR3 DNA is TGTGCCAGCAGCTTGGAACAGGGTGTCTCCGGGGAGCTGTTTTTT. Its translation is CASSLEQGVSGELFF.

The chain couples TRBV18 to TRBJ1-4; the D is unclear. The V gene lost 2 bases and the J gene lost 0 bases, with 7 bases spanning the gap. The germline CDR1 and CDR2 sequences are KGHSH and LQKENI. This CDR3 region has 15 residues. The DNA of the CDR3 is TGTGCCAGCTCACCAGAGGCTGCAACTAATGAAAAACTGTTTTTT. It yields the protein CASSPEAATNEKLFF.

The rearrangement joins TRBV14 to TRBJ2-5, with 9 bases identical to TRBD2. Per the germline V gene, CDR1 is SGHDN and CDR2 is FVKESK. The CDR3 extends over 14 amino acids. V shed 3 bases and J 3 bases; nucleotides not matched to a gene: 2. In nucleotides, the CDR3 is TGTGCCAGCAGCCAGTTAGCGGGGGAAGAGACCCAGTACTTC. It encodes CASSQLAGEETQYF.

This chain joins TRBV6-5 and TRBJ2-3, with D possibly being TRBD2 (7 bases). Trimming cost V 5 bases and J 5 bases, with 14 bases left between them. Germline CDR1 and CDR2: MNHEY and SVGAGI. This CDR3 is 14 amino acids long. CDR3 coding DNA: TGTGCCAGCAGTCCTCTAGGGGGGGTAGATACGCAGTATTTT. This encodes CASSPLGGVDTQYF.

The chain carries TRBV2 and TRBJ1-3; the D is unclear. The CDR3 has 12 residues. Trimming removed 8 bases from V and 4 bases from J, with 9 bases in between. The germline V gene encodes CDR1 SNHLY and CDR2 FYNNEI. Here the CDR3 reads CASSVNGNTIYF. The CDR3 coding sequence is TGTGCCAGCTCGGTGAACGGAAACACCATATATTTT.

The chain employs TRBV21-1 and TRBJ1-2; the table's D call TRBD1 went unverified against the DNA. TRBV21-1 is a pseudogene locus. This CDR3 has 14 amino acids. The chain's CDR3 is CASSNQTGEVGYTF. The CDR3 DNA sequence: TGTGCCAGCAGCAATCAGACAGGGGAGGTTGGCTACACCTTC.

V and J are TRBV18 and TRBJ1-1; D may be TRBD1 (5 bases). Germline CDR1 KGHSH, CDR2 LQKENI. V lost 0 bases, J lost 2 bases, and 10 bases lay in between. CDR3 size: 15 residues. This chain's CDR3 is CASSPPPGGNTEAFF. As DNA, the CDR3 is TGTGCCAGCTCACCACCACCGGGGGGAAACACTGAAGCTTTCTTT.

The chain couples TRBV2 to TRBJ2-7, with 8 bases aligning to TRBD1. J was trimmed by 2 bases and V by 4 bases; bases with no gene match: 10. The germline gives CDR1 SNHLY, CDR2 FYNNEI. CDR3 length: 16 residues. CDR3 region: CASSGLGQGETYEQYF. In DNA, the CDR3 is TGTGCCAGCAGTGGTTTAGGACAGGGAGAAACCTACGAGCAGTACTTC.

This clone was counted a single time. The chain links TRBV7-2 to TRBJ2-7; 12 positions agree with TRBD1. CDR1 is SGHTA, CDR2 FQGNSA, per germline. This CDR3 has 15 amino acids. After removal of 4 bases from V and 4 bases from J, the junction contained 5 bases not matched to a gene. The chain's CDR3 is CASSYGTGGFYEQYF. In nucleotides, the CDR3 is TGTGCCAGCAGCTATGGGACAGGGGGCTTTTACGAGCAGTACTTC.

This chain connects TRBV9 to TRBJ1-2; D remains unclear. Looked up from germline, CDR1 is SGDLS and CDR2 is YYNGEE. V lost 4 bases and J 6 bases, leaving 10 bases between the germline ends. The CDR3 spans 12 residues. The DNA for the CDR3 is TGTGCCAGCAGCTCAGACCGGGATGGCTACACCTTC. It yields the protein CASSSDRDGYTF.

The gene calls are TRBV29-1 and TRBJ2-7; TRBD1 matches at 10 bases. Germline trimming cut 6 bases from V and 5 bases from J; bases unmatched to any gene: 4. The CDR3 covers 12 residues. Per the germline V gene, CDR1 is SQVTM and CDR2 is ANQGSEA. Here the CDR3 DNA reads TGCAGCGTCGACAGGGGGCTACACGAGCAGTACTTC. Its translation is CSVDRGLHEQYF.

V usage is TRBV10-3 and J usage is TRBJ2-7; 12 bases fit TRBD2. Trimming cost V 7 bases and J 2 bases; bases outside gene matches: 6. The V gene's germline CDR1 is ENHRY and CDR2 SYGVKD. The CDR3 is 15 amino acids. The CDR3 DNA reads TGTGCCATCAAATCTCTAGCGGGGGGGCCCTACGAGCAGTACTTC. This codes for CAIKSLAGGPYEQYF.

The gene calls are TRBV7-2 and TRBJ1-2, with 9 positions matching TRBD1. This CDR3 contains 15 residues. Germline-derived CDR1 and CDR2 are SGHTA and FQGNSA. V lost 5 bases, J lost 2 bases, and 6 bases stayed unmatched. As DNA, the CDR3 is TGTGCCAGCAGCAACAGCGGGACAGGGAACTATGGCTACACCTTC. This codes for CASSNSGTGNYGYTF.

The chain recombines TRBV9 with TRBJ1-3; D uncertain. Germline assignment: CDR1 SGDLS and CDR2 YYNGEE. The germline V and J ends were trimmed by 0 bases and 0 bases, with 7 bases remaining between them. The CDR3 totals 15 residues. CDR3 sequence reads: CASSVATYSGNTIYF. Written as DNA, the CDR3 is TGTGCCAGCAGCGTAGCTACTTACTCTGGAAACACCATATATTTT. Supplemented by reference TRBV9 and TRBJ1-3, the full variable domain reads DSGVTQTPKHLITATGQRVTLRCSPRSGDLSVYWYQQSLDQGLQFLIQYYNGEERAKGNILERFSAQQFPDLHSELNLSSLELGDSALYFCASSVATYSGNTIYFGEGSWLTVV.

CDR3 residues: CASSLGERETQYF. CDR3 nucleotide sequence: TGTGCCAGTAGTTTAGGCGAGAGAGAGACCCAGTACTTC. The genes are TRBV19 and TRBJ2-5; D not certain. Germline V gene lookup returns CDR1 LNHDA and CDR2 SQIVND (reference sequence). The CDR3 is 13 residues long. V was trimmed by 5 bases and J by 4 bases, leaving 11 bases between them.